Reported below is one T cell receptor (beta chain). The data are from a study of sequential checkpoint blockade in melanoma. Study-level background: Randomization was 1:1 between first-line nivolumab→ipilimumab and ipilimumab→nivolumab. Maintenance nivolumab came after either treatment sequence.

V lost 3 bases to trimming and J lost 0 bases, with 3 bases between them. The CDR3 runs 14 residues. The germline V gene encodes CDR1 MNHEY and CDR2 SMNVEV (reference sequence). Sequencing used immunoSEQ multiplex PCR; TCRdb keeps in-frame clones, though not all of them. The repertoire holds around 9,000 clones, with about three fifths as singletons. Treatment denoted: randomized to nivolumab then ipilimumab (arm A) or the reverse (arm B). Live CD3+CD8+ CD19− CD56− cells were sorted from PBMCs. This clonotype was obtained from a human donor with melanoma. Sample: CD8+ T cells sorted from blood (inferred from file names), taken from a patient given nivolumab and ipilimumab in sequence. This chain links TRBV27 with TRBJ2-6; no firm D call. The CDR3 sequence: CASSFNSGANVLTF. DNA for the CDR3: TGTGCCAGCAGTTTCAACTCTGGGGCCAACGTCCTGACTTTC.